This TCR beta chain was identified in a study of blood T cells in healthy people across ages. Looking at the study overall: T cells yielded about one barcoded beta molecule per two cells through template switching.

The second PCR ran about 6 to 12 cycles with a sample-barcoded 5' primer and J-beta primers. Using its own MiXCR run on the 5' RACE reads, TCRdb lists one record per CDR3 protein. The sample has hundreds of thousands of distinct CDR3 sequences, 58% seen once. This CDR3 region has 15 residues. The ends were cut back, 1 base at V and 7 bases at J, with 14 bases in the middle. CDR1 is DFQATT, CDR2 SNEGSKA, per germline (reference sequence). The V and J genes are TRBV20-1 and TRBJ1-6; possible D gene TRBD1, 5 bases. The sample taken for sequencing was blood. The TCR sequence derives from a man under 40 in good health. The CDR3 region has the DNA TGCAGTGCTAGAGCTACCCGGGGCCGGAATTCACCCCTCCACTTT. It is translated as CSARATRGRNSPLHF.